This T cell receptor (beta chain) was obtained from a study of tumor and adjacent non-tumor tissue in lung cancer (dated by TCRdb to the late 2010s). Looking at the study overall: Of the cohort, roughly 12 patients had adenocarcinoma, 2 had squamous cell carcinoma and 1 had small cell lung cancer. The approximately 15 enrolled patients, of whom approximately 10 were men and 5 were women, were aged roughly 31 to 80 years and were diagnosed with TNM stage I to III disease. In total, sequencing yielded 100 million to 150 million productive TCRbeta reads, which works out to an average of about 4.2 million reads per sample. Using bulk TCRbeta repertoires from around 14 lung cancer patients, the study set lung tumor tissue side by side with matched distant non-tumor lung tissue. TCRbeta CDR3 sequencing was performed on approximately 30 paired specimens, with one tumor sample and one normal lung sample collected per patient.

Comments on this clonotype: Its antigen has not been determined. A read error may explain this, as a much larger clone is one base away.

RNA was isolated from bulk unsorted tissue, and RNA quality was assessed with a NanoDrop ND-1000 and an Agilent 2100. The donors were newly diagnosed lung cancer patients admitted for thoracic surgery in China from August to November 2014 who had not received prior chemotherapy. Patients with previous radiotherapy or chemotherapy, or with another concurrent cancer, were excluded from the study. Surgical tissue pieces of roughly 1-2 cm3 were preserved in RNAlater solution and stored at -80 °C until use. Summary of the overall study and its limitations: In normal lung, the top 100 clones accounted for a significantly larger cumulative share of the repertoire than in tumor tissue. Younger patients had significantly higher TCR diversity, and higher tumor TCR diversity was associated with shorter overall and disease-free survival. Neither the sequencing platform nor unique molecular identifiers are mentioned in the methods. Peripheral blood was not sequenced, so blood TCRbeta repertoires were not examined in the lung cancer patients of the study. TCR diversity (inverse Simpson) was significantly higher in tumor than in normal lung tissue (around 460 vs 160, P = 0.0075, Mann-Whitney U test). The cohort had only about 15 patients, and the authors noted that larger samples and more detailed clinical data are needed.

Library preparation employed multiplex PCR. The sample was run on an Illumina HiSeq 2500. TCRbeta libraries were constructed through three rounds of nested PCR with primers (Table S4) according to protocols modified from ARM-PCR. Before sequencing, PCR products of 200-500 bp were excised from the gel and purified with the QIAquick gel extraction kit. The authors processed their data as follows. Reads were cleaned using Trimmomatic, were merged into complete CDR3 sequences using FLASH, and were assigned to V(D)J germline segments using MiTCR. Clonal diversity was calculated as the inverse Simpson's index using VDJtools. Productive reads were defined as in-frame sequences without a premature stop codon. Through fastp at Q25 and MiXCR, TCRdb rebuilt clones from the public reads, retaining in-frame beta chains. Each CDR3 protein gets just one entry, which takes the most common genes and DNA from the rows behind it. TCRdb assigned the V and J calls; the authors' analysis was not used. This sample gives approximately 100,000 distinct CDR3 sequences in total; more than 60% of them show up just once. The leading ten clones occupy more than 35% of the sample.

From its cysteine to its phenylalanine, the CDR3 spans 13 amino acids. The CDR3 DNA has 39 bases and is translated from base 1. The sequence is built from TRBV12-3 or TRBV12-4 and TRBJ1-5; the D gene is perhaps TRBD1, from 5 matching bases. This sequence was found in a woman aged 60-75 years with non-small cell lung cancer. The sequencing sample was made of lung tumor tissue. The sequenced DNA: TGTGCCGGCAGTTTAGGAGGGGAGGGACCCCAGCATTTT. Translated, it reads CAGSLGGEGPQHF.